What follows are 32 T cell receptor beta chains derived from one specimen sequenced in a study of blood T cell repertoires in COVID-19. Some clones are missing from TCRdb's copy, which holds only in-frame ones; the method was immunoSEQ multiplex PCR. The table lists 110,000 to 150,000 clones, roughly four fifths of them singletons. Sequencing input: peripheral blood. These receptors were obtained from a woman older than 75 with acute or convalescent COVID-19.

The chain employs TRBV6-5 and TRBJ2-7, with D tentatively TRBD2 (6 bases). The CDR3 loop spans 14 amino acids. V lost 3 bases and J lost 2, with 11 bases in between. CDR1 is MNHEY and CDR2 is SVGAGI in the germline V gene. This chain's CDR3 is CASSYARTTYEQYF. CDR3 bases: TGTGCCAGCAGTTATGCACGGACTACCTACGAGCAGTACTTC.

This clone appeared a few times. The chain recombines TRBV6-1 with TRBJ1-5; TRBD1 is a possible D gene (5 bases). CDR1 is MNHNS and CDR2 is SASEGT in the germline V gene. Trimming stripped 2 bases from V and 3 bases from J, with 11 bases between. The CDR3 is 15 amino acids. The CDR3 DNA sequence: TGTGCCAGCAGTGAACAGGGACTAGTCAATCAGCCCCAGCATTTT. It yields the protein CASSEQGLVNQPQHF.

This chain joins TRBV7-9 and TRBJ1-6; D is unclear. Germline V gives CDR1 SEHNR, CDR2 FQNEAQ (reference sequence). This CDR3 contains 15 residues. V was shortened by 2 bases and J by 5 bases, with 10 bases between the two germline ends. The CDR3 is CASSLSGNHNSPLHF. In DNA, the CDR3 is TGTGCCAGCAGCTTAAGCGGGAACCATAATTCACCCCTCCACTTT.

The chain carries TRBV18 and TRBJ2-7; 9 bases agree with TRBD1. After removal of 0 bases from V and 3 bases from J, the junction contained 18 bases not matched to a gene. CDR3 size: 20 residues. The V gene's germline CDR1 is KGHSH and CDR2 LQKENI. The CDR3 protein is CASSPPSPHEDRGWGYEQYF. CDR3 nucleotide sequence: TGTGCCAGCTCACCACCAAGTCCTCATGAGGACAGGGGTTGGGGCTACGAGCAGTACTTC.

Written as DNA, the CDR3 is TGTGCCAGCAGCACTAGCGGGGCCAGCTCCTACGAGCAGTACTTC. Amino acid sequence: CASSTSGASSYEQYF. The rearrangement joins TRBV7-2 to TRBJ2-7; 10 nucleotides match TRBD2. CDR1 is SGHTA, CDR2 FQGNSA, per germline. The CDR3 consists of 15 residues. V shed 5 bases and J 0 bases; nucleotides not matched to a gene: 4.

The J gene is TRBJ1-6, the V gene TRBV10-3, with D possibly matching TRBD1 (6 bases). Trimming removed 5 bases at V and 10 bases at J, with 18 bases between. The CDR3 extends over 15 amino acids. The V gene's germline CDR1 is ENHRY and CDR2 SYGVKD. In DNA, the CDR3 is TGTGCCATCAGTACCGGGACATCGGGGCGCTCACCCCTCCACTTT. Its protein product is CAISTGTSGRSPLHF.

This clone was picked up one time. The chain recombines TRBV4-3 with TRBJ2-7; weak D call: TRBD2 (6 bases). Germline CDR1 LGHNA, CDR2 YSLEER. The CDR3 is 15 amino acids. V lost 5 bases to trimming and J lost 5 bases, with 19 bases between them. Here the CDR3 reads CASSGTWAGLHEQYF. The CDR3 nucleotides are TGCGCCAGCAGCGGGACTTGGGCGGGGCTACACGAGCAGTACTTC.

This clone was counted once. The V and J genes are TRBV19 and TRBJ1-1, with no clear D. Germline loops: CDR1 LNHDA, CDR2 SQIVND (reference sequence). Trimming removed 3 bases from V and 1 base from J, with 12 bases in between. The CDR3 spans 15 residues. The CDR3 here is CASSIITVTNTEAFF. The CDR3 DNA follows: TGTGCCAGTAGTATTATAACAGTTACGAACACTGAAGCTTTCTTT.

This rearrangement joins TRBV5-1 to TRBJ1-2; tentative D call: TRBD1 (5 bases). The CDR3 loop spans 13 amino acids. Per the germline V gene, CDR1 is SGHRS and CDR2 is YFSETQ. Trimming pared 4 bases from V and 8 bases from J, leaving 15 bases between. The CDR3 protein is CASSPRQTGGYTF. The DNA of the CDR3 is TGCGCCAGCAGCCCGAGACAGACTGGCGGCTACACCTTC.

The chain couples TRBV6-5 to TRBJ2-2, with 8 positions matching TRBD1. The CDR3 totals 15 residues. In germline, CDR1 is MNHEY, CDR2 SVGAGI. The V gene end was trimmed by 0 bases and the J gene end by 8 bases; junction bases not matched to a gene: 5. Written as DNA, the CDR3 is TGTGCCAGCAGTTACTCCGGGACAGGCCCAGGGGAGCTGTTTTTT. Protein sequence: CASSYSGTGPGELFF.

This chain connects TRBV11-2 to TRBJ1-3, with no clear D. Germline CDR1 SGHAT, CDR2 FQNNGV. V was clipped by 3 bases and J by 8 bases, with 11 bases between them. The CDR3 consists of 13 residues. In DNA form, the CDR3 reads TGTGCCAGCAGCTTGGCCGAAATCGACACCATATATTTT. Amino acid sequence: CASSLAEIDTIYF.

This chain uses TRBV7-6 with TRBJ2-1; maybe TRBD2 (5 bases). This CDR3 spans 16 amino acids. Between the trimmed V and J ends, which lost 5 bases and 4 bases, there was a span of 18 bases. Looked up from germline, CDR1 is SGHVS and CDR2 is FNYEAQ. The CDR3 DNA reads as TGTGCCAGCAGCCCGGGCCGGGGTCTGGGTTACAATGAGCAGTTCTTC. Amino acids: CASSPGRGLGYNEQFF.

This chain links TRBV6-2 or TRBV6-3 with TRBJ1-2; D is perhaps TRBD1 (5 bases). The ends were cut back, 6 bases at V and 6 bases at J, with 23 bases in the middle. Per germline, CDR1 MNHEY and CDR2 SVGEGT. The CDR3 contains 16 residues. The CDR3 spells CASSLRRQNRIHGYTF. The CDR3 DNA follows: TGTGCCAGCAGCCTCCGAAGACAGAACCGAATCCATGGCTACACCTTC.

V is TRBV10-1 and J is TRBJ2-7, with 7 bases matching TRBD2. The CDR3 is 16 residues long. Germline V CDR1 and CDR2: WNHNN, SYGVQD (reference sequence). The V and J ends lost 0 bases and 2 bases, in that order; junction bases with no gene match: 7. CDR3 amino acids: CASSESKTGGTYEQYF. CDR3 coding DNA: TGCGCCAGCAGTGAGTCGAAGACGGGGGGAACCTACGAGCAGTACTTC.

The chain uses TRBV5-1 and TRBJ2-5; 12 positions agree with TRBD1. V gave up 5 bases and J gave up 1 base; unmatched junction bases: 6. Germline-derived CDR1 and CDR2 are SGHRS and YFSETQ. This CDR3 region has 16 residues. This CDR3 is CASRQPGQGAQETQYF. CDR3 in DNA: TGCGCCAGCAGGCAGCCGGGACAGGGGGCCCAAGAGACCCAGTACTTC.

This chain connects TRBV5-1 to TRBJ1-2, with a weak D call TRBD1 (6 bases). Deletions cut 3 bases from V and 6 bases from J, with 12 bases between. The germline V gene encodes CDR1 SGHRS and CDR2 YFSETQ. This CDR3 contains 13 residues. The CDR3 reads CASSSTGWDGYTF. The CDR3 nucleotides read TGCGCCAGCAGCTCGACAGGTTGGGATGGCTACACCTTC.

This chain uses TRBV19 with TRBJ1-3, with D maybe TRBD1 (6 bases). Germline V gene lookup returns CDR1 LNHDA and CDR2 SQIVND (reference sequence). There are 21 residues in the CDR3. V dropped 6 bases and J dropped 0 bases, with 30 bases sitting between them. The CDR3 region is CASRRGRIEKLERDSGNTIYF. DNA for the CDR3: TGTGCCAGTAGGCGGGGGCGGATCGAGAAACTGGAAAGGGACTCTGGAAACACCATATATTTT.

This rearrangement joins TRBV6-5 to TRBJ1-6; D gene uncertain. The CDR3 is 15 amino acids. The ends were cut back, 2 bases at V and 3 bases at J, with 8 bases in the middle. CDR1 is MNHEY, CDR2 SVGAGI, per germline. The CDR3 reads CASSYDGSYNSPLHF. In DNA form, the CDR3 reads TGTGCCAGCAGTTACGATGGCAGCTATAATTCACCCCTCCACTTT.

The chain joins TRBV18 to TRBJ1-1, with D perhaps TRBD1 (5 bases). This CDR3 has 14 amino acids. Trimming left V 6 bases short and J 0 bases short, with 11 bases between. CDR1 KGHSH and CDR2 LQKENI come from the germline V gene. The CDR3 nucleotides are TGTGCCAGCTCCCCATTGACAGTGAACACTGAAGCTTTCTTT. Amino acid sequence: CASSPLTVNTEAFF.

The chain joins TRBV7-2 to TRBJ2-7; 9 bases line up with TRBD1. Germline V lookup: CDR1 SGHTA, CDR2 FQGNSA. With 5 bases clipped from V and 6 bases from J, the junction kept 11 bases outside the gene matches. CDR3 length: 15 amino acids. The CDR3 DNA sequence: TGTGCCAGCAGCCCTCGTCCCGGGACAGGGACCGAGCAGTACTTC. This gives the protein CASSPRPGTGTEQYF.

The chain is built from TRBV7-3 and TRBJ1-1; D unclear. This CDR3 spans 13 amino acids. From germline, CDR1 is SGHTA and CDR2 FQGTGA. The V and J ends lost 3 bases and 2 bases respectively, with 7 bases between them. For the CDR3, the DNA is TGTGCCAGCAGCTTGGGCTTCAACACTGAAGCTTTCTTT. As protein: CASSLGFNTEAFF.

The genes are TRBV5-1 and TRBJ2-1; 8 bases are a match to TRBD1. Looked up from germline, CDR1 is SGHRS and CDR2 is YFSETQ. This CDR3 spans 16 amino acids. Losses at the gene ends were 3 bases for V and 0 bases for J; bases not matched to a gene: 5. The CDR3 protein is CASSSYRGSSYNEQFF. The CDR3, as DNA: TGCGCCAGCAGCTCCTACAGGGGGAGCTCCTACAATGAGCAGTTCTTC.

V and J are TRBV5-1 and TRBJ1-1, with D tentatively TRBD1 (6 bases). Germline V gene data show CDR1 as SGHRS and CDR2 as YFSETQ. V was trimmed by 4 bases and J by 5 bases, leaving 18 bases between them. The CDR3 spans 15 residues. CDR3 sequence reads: CASSETRQDQTEAFF. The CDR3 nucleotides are TGCGCCAGCAGCGAGACCCGACAGGATCAGACTGAAGCTTTCTTT.

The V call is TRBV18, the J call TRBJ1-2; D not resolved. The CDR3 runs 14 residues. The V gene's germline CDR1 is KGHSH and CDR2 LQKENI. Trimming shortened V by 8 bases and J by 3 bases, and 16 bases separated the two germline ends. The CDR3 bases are TGTGCCAGCCTGCCAGTAGCGGAGGACTATGGCTACACCTTC. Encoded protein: CASLPVAEDYGYTF.

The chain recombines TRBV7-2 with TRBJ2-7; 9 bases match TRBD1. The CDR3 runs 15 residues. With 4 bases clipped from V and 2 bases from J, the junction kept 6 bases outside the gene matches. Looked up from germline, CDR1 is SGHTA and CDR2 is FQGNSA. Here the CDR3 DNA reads TGTGCCAGCAGCTATGGGACAGGGAGTCCCTACGAGCAGTACTTC. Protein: CASSYGTGSPYEQYF. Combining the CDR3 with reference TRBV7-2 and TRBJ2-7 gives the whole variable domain GAGVSQSPSNKVTEKGKDVELRCDPISGHTALYWYRQSLGQGLEFLIYFQGNSAPDKSGLPSDRFSAERTGGSVSTLTIQRTQQEDSAVYLCASSYGTGSPYEQYFGPGTRLTVT.

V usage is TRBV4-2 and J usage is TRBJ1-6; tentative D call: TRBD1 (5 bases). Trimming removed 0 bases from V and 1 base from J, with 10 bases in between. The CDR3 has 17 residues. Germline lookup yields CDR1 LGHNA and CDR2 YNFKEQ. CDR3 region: CASSQDPGRSYNSPLHF. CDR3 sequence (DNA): TGTGCCAGCAGCCAAGATCCAGGGAGGTCCTATAATTCACCCCTCCACTTT.

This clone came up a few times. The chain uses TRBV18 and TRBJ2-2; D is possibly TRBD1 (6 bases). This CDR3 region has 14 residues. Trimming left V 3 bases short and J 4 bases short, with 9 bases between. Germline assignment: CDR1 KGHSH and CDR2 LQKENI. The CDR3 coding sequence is TGTGCCAGCTCACCCGGACAGACCACCGGGGAGCTGTTTTTT. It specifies CASSPGQTTGELFF.

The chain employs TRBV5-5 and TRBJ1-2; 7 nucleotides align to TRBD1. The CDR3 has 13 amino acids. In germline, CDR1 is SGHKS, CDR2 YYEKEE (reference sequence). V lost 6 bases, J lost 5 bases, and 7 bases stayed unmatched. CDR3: CASNRQGGYGYTF. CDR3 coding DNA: TGTGCCAGCAACAGACAGGGAGGTTATGGCTACACCTTC.

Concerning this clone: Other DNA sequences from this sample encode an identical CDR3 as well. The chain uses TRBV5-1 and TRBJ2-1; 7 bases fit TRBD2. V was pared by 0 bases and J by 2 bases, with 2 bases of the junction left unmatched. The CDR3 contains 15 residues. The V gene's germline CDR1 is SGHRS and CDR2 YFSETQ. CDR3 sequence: CASSLAGGAYNEQFF. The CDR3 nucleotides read TGCGCCAGCAGCTTGGCTGGGGGGGCCTACAATGAGCAGTTCTTC.

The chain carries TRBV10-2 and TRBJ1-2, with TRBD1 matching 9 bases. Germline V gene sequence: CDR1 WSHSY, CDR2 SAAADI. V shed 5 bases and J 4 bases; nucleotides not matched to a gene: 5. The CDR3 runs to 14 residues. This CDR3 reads CASSLEDRGYGYTF. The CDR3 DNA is TGCGCCAGCAGTCTCGAGGACAGGGGCTATGGCTACACCTTC.

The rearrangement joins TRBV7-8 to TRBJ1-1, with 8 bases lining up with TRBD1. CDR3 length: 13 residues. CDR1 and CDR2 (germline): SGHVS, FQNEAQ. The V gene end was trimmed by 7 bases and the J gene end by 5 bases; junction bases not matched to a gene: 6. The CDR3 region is CASILTGDTEAFF. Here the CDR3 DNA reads TGTGCCAGCATCCTGACAGGGGATACTGAAGCTTTCTTT. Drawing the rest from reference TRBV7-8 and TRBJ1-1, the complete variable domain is GAGVSQSPRYKVAKRGQDVALRCDPISGHVSLFWYQQALGQGPEFLTYFQNEAQLDKSGLPSDRFFAERPEGSVSTLKIQRTQQEDSAVYLCASILTGDTEAFFGQGTRLTVV.

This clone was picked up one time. The CDR3, as DNA: TGTGCCAGCAGCTCCTACAGGATTAACACTGAAGCTTTCTTT. It yields the protein CASSSYRINTEAFF. The rearrangement uses TRBV5-8 and TRBJ1-1, with D perhaps TRBD1 (5 bases). V was trimmed by 3 bases and J by 2 bases, leaving 11 bases between them. The CDR3 loop spans 14 amino acids. Germline CDR1 reads SGHTS; CDR2 reads YDEGEE.